This T cell receptor (beta chain) derives from a study of blood T cell repertoires in COVID-19. Looking at the study overall: COVID-19 samples, acute and convalescent, were from the United States, Italy and Spain.

Clones were read by immunoSEQ multiplex PCR, and TCRdb kept only the in-frame ones, dropping some. The repertoire holds more than 100,000 clones, with around 85% as singletons. This CDR3 contains 16 residues. The germline V gene has CDR1 LNHDA and CDR2 SQIVND (reference sequence). Trimming stripped 1 base from V and 5 bases from J, with 14 bases between. This TCR was recovered from a woman aged 80 or older with acute or convalescent COVID-19. J is TRBJ2-2 and V is TRBV19, with D possibly matching TRBD2 (6 bases). The sequencing input was peripheral blood. The chain's CDR3 is CASSIGAGSGTGELFF. In DNA form, the CDR3 reads TGTGCCAGTAGTATAGGTGCCGGGAGTGGTACCGGGGAGCTGTTTTTT.